Listed below are T cell receptor beta chains from one sample, sequenced in a study of type 1 regulatory T cells. These TCRs are of unknown antigen specificity. MiXCR, run by TCRdb on the reads, gives a single entry per CDR3 protein. The sample shows about 42,000 distinct CDR3 sequences, 12% of them seen only once. Sequenced sample: cultured non-Tr1 T cells, either the whole culture or a sorted T cell fraction (not recorded which). The receptors originated from a human donor in good health. CDR3s include the opening cysteine and the closing phenylalanine or tryptophan.

j_call: TRBJ2-3
v_call: TRBV5-1
cdr3_aa: CASTYTGTDTQYF

j_call: TRBJ1-1
v_call: TRBV27
cdr3_aa: CASGRTGTNTEAFF

j_call: TRBJ1-3
v_call: TRBV6-5
cdr3_aa: CASSLTGSGNTIYF

j_call: TRBJ2-7
v_call: TRBV5-6
cdr3_aa: CASSSGGMTSYEQYF

j_call: TRBJ1-2
v_call: TRBV5-5
cdr3_aa: CASSLANAGYTF

j_call: TRBJ2-3
v_call: TRBV11-2
cdr3_aa: CASSPYGGGIADTQYF

j_call: TRBJ2-7
v_call: TRBV6-5
cdr3_aa: CASTRDGGLGEQYF

j_call: TRBJ2-7
v_call: TRBV5-1
cdr3_aa: CASSLTMGNYEQYF

j_call: TRBJ1-2
v_call: TRBV7-2
cdr3_aa: CASSSGQARLTF

j_call: TRBJ2-7
v_call: TRBV7-8
cdr3_aa: CASSLGKRAASYEQYF

j_call: TRBJ2-5
v_call: TRBV3-1
cdr3_aa: CASSRGQGALVTQYF

j_call: TRBJ2-3
v_call: TRBV5-1
cdr3_aa: CASSAGTSGDTQYF

j_call: TRBJ2-7
v_call: TRBV3-1
cdr3_aa: CASGRGSYEQYF

j_call: TRBJ2-5
v_call: TRBV9
cdr3_aa: CASSVVGTGGGTQYF

j_call: TRBJ2-2
v_call: TRBV7-7
cdr3_aa: CASSLGGNSAGELFF

j_call: TRBJ1-3
v_call: TRBV5-6
cdr3_aa: CASSLWSSGNTIYF

j_call: TRBJ2-3
v_call: TRBV5-4
cdr3_aa: CATNGRGGTHTQYF

j_call: TRBJ2-7
v_call: TRBV20-1
cdr3_aa: CSARRGYEQYF

j_call: TRBJ2-4
v_call: TRBV27
cdr3_aa: CASRRGQGADIQYF

j_call: TRBJ2-4
v_call: TRBV5-1
cdr3_aa: CASSLDPSGYELAKNIQYF

j_call: TRBJ2-7
v_call: TRBV7-2
cdr3_aa: CATKGDRYISEQYF

j_call: TRBJ2-4
v_call: TRBV5-1
cdr3_aa: CASSLRGVERDIQYF

j_call: TRBJ2-3
v_call: TRBV5-4
cdr3_aa: CASRLQGASDTQYF

j_call: TRBJ1-1
v_call: TRBV20-1
cdr3_aa: CSARDGHGQKNTEAFF

j_call: TRBJ1-1
v_call: TRBV27
cdr3_aa: CASRPQGAIGTEAFF

j_call: TRBJ2-7
v_call: TRBV7-2
cdr3_aa: CASSLVVSSVYEQYF

j_call: TRBJ2-4
v_call: TRBV2
cdr3_aa: CASSVRAAKNIQYF

j_call: TRBJ1-4
v_call: TRBV7-8
cdr3_aa: CASSMGQGEEKLFF

j_call: TRBJ1-1
v_call: TRBV7-2
cdr3_aa: CASSSDRANTEAFF

j_call: TRBJ2-3
v_call: TRBV7-6
cdr3_aa: CASSLMTSGRSTDTQYF

j_call: TRBJ1-1
v_call: TRBV27
cdr3_aa: CASSSYRTGEAFF

j_call: TRBJ1-4
v_call: TRBV7-9
cdr3_aa: CASSFADGTNEKLFF

j_call: TRBJ2-2
v_call: TRBV19
cdr3_aa: CASSNPSGRTVGELFF

j_call: TRBJ2-3
v_call: TRBV5-1
cdr3_aa: CASSEGQVGDTQYF

j_call: TRBJ2-1
v_call: TRBV5-1
cdr3_aa: CASSSLTSGGYNEQFF

j_call: TRBJ2-3
v_call: TRBV5-1
cdr3_aa: CASGRFGSSTDTQYF

j_call: TRBJ2-2
v_call: TRBV5-4
cdr3_aa: CASSWISGPGELFF

j_call: TRBJ2-3
v_call: TRBV5-1
cdr3_aa: CASSTTTGASTDTQYF

j_call: TRBJ1-2
v_call: TRBV11-3
cdr3_aa: CASSSRDGYGYTF

j_call: TRBJ2-1
v_call: TRBV20-1
cdr3_aa: CSAPDPARGRSEQFF

j_call: TRBJ2-2
v_call: TRBV5-5
cdr3_aa: CASSSSGTTNTGELFF

j_call: TRBJ2-2
v_call: TRBV5-1
cdr3_aa: CASSFSLSNTGELFF

j_call: TRBJ2-1
v_call: TRBV7-8
cdr3_aa: CASSLLPSGSNEQFF

j_call: TRBJ2-1
v_call: TRBV7-2
cdr3_aa: CASSLFLQGRYNEQFF

j_call: TRBJ1-6
v_call: TRBV20-1
cdr3_aa: CSARDLRPGGNSPLHF

j_call: TRBJ2-7
v_call: TRBV5-1
cdr3_aa: CASSLAGTRTYEQYF

j_call: TRBJ2-1
v_call: TRBV5-1
cdr3_aa: CASSLVGGRARNEQFF

j_call: TRBJ1-1
v_call: TRBV11-2
cdr3_aa: CASSLAGDTEAFF

j_call: TRBJ2-6
v_call: TRBV29-1
cdr3_aa: CSAHTSGANVLTF

j_call: TRBJ2-5
v_call: TRBV20-1
cdr3_aa: CSAPRYGIGQETQYF

j_call: TRBJ2-7
v_call: TRBV5-1
cdr3_aa: CASSLEPLGEQYF

j_call: TRBJ1-1
v_call: TRBV12-3/TRBV12-4
cdr3_aa: CASRALRENTEAFF

j_call: TRBJ2-2
v_call: TRBV5-1
cdr3_aa: CASSVQGLAERTGELFF